Listed here are 28 T cell receptor beta chains from one sample, sequenced in a study of cytotoxic CD8 clonotypes in ibrutinib-treated CLL. Profiled with immunoSEQ multiplex PCR; TCRdb holds only in-frame clones, not every one. The data contain roughly 49,000 clones, roughly 83% of them singletons. Material: PBMCs, obtained after 24 months of ibrutinib treatment. The origin of the receptors is a human donor with chronic lymphocytic leukemia.

This chain uses TRBV5-4 with TRBJ2-1; unclear D gene. Trimming took 0 bases from V and 6 from J, leaving 4 bases between them. The CDR3 loop spans 12 amino acids. Germline V lookup: CDR1 SGHNT, CDR2 YYREEE (reference sequence). This CDR3 is CASSLVTNEQFF. Here the CDR3 DNA reads TGTGCCAGCAGCTTGGTGACCAATGAGCAGTTCTTC.

The CDR3 is CASSQEESLWDEQFF. The CDR3 coding sequence is TGCGCCAGCAGCCAAGAGGAATCTCTGTGGGATGAGCAGTTCTTC. V usage is TRBV4-1 and J usage is TRBJ2-1; D remains ambiguous. V dropped 0 bases and J dropped 8 bases, with 14 bases sitting between them. The CDR3 has 15 residues. The germline V gene encodes CDR1 MGHRA and CDR2 YSYEKL.

This chain links TRBV5-6 with TRBJ1-6; tentatively, D is TRBD1 (6 bases). The germline V gene has CDR1 SGHDT and CDR2 YYEEEE. This CDR3 is 15 amino acids long. Trimming took 0 bases from V and 3 from J, leaving 7 bases between them. CDR3 amino acids: CASSLGTVYNSPLHF. CDR3 nucleotides: TGTGCCAGCAGCTTGGGGACAGTCTATAATTCACCCCTCCACTTT.

The V gene is TRBV19, the J gene TRBJ1-5; 9 nucleotides match TRBD1. The CDR3 is 14 residues long. V dropped 8 bases and J dropped 5; count of bases not matched to a gene: 7. The V gene's germline CDR1 is LNHDA and CDR2 SQIVND (reference sequence). CDR3 sequence reads: CASQGGTGYQPQHF. The CDR3 DNA reads TGTGCCAGTCAGGGAGGGACAGGGTATCAGCCCCAGCATTTT.

This clone was observed a single time. V is TRBV28 and J is TRBJ1-1; D call uncertain. The CDR3 is made up of 14 amino acids. The V gene's germline CDR1 is MDHEN and CDR2 SYDVKM. V lost 3 bases and J lost 2, with 10 bases in between. In nucleotides, the CDR3 is TGTGCCAGCAGTTTTGGAGGCAGCAACACTGAAGCTTTCTTT. Amino acid sequence: CASSFGGSNTEAFF.

The V call is TRBV6-5, the J call TRBJ2-3; D perhaps matches TRBD2 (5 bases). CDR1 is MNHEY and CDR2 is SVGAGI in the germline V gene. Trimming shortened V by 6 bases and J by 0 bases, and 10 bases separated the two germline ends. The CDR3 runs to 14 residues. This CDR3 is CASRGSVSTDTQYF. CDR3 nucleotides: TGTGCCAGCAGAGGTAGCGTAAGCACAGATACGCAGTATTTT.

This clone was seen a single time. The V gene is TRBV29-1, the J gene TRBJ2-3, with TRBD2 matching 13 bases. V lost 6 bases, J lost 5 bases, and 8 bases stayed unmatched. Looked up from germline, CDR1 is SQVTM and CDR2 is ANQGSEA. The CDR3 runs 15 residues. This chain's CDR3 is CSVAGTSGILDTQYF. The CDR3 DNA is TGCAGCGTAGCCGGGACTAGCGGGATTTTAGATACGCAGTATTTT.

This sequence joins TRBV19 and TRBJ1-2; 9 bases map to TRBD1. Per the germline V gene, CDR1 is LNHDA and CDR2 is SQIVND (reference sequence). Germline trimming cut 6 bases from V and 8 bases from J; bases unmatched to any gene: 13. The CDR3 contains 15 residues. The CDR3 DNA is TGTGCCAGTAGCTCGCCTCAAGGGACAGGGTCAGGCTACACCTTC. Encoded protein: CASSSPQGTGSGYTF.

This clone occurred a few times. The rearrangement uses TRBV6-1 and TRBJ1-1, with D possibly being TRBD1 (5 bases). This CDR3 spans 14 amino acids. Trimming took off 2 bases at V and 5 bases at J, with 12 bases between the two ends. CDR1 MNHNS and CDR2 SASEGT come from the germline V gene. The CDR3 here is CASSERGGETEAFF. CDR3 sequence (DNA): TGTGCCAGCAGTGAACGGGGGGGAGAAACTGAAGCTTTCTTT.

Only a few counts were recorded for this clone. The rearrangement links TRBV11-2 to TRBJ1-2, with a weak D call TRBD1 (6 bases). Germline V gene sequence: CDR1 SGHAT, CDR2 FQNNGV. The CDR3 has 15 residues. V lost 3 bases to trimming and J lost 3 bases, with 14 bases between them. The CDR3 bases are TGTGCCAGCAGCTTTGACAGGAGGGGTGACTATGGCTACACCTTC. It codes for CASSFDRRGDYGYTF.

This clone has just a few counts. The chain joins TRBV19 to TRBJ1-4, with 9 bases aligning to TRBD1. V lost 10 bases and J lost 7; bases outside the gene matches: 10. Looked up from germline, CDR1 is LNHDA and CDR2 is SQIVND (reference sequence). The CDR3 loop spans 14 amino acids. In nucleotides, the CDR3 is TGTGCCACTCGGACCGGGACAGGGACTGAAAAACTGTTTTTT. Protein sequence: CATRTGTGTEKLFF.

The chain links TRBV7-2 to TRBJ1-5; D is undetermined. Trimming removed 5 bases at V and 5 bases at J, with 19 bases between. Germline CDR1 SGHTA, CDR2 FQGNSA. The CDR3 runs 16 residues. Here the CDR3 reads CASSPFPAGVDQPQHF. Here the CDR3 DNA reads TGTGCCAGCAGCCCATTTCCCGCCGGGGTGGATCAGCCCCAGCATTTT. Full variable domain (rest looked up from reference TRBV7-2 and TRBJ1-5): GAGVSQSPSNKVTEKGKDVELRCDPISGHTALYWYRQSLGQGLEFLIYFQGNSAPDKSGLPSDRFSAERTGGSVSTLTIQRTQQEDSAVYLCASSPFPAGVDQPQHFGDGTRLSIL.

This chain uses TRBV7-2 with TRBJ2-5; 9 bases align to TRBD2. Germline CDR1 is SGHTA and CDR2 is FQGNSA. The junction had 5 bases not matched to a gene; V was cut back by 2 bases and J by 1 base. The CDR3 runs to 16 residues. In DNA, the CDR3 is TGTGCCAGCAGCTTAAGCCCTAGCGGGACCCAAGAGACCCAGTACTTC. This encodes CASSLSPSGTQETQYF.

V is TRBV19 and J is TRBJ2-7, with a possible D match to TRBD1 (5 bases). The V gene lost 3 bases and the J gene lost 3 bases, with 9 bases spanning the gap. This CDR3 region has 13 residues. Germline assignment: CDR1 LNHDA and CDR2 SQIVND (reference sequence). The CDR3 nucleotides read TGTGCCAGTAGTATTGACAGATACTACGAGCAGTACTTC. Protein product: CASSIDRYYEQYF.

The chain links TRBV4-2 to TRBJ1-2; 7 positions match TRBD1. This CDR3 has 15 amino acids. Germline CDR1 reads LGHNA; CDR2 reads YNFKEQ. Trimming removed 4 bases from V and 8 bases from J; junction bases left unmatched: 13. The CDR3 reads CASSLTTGQERGYTF. The DNA of the CDR3 is TGTGCCAGCAGCCTAACGACAGGGCAGGAAAGAGGCTACACCTTC.

V gene TRBV11-2 combines with J gene TRBJ2-1; no firm D call. CDR3 length equals 13 residues. Germline V gene lookup returns CDR1 SGHAT and CDR2 FQNNGV. Trimming removed 5 bases from V and 5 bases from J, with 10 bases in between. Here the CDR3 reads CASSPGRHNEQFF. The CDR3 bases are TGTGCCAGCAGCCCAGGACGGCACAATGAGCAGTTCTTC.

This chain links TRBV10-3 with TRBJ1-2; D gene uncertain. This CDR3 contains 14 residues. The germline V gene has CDR1 ENHRY and CDR2 SYGVKD. Trimming took 0 bases from V and 5 from J, leaving 10 bases between them. The CDR3 coding sequence is TGTGCCATCAGTGAGTCGAATGCCGTTTATGGCTACACCTTC. Translating it yields CAISESNAVYGYTF.

This rearrangement joins TRBV10-2 to TRBJ2-7, with D unresolved. Trimming removed 0 bases from V and 2 bases from J, with 5 bases in between. The germline V gene encodes CDR1 WSHSY and CDR2 SAAADI. This CDR3 has 13 amino acids. The CDR3 here is CASSESAAYEQYF. In DNA, the CDR3 is TGCGCCAGCAGTGAGTCCGCAGCCTACGAGCAGTACTTC.

The gene calls are TRBV18 and TRBJ2-5; 11 bases fit TRBD1. V shed 1 base, J shed 2 bases, and the junction held 6 bases outside the gene matches. In germline, CDR1 is KGHSH, CDR2 LQKENI. The CDR3 length is 17 residues. The CDR3 DNA is TGTGCCAGCTCACCACTGGGGACAGGGGGGCCGCAAGAGACCCAGTACTTC. It yields the protein CASSPLGTGGPQETQYF.

CDR3 region: CASSLAPREGEQYF. Here the CDR3 DNA reads TGTGCCAGCAGCTTAGCGCCGAGGGAGGGCGAGCAGTACTTC. This chain joins TRBV7-2 and TRBJ2-7; TRBD2 aligns across 7 bases. Germline CDR1 and CDR2: SGHTA and FQGNSA. The CDR3 is 14 residues long. With V trimmed by 0 bases and J by 6 bases, 5 bases remained unmatched.

This rearrangement joins TRBV5-1 to TRBJ1-3, with unresolved D. Germline assignment: CDR1 SGHRS and CDR2 YFSETQ. V was clipped by 4 bases and J by 4 bases, with 12 bases between them. The CDR3 sequence is 14 residues long. DNA of the CDR3: TGCGCCAGCAGCCCTACAGTTAACGGAAACACCATATATTTT. Residues: CASSPTVNGNTIYF.

The V gene is TRBV19, the J gene TRBJ2-3, with 9 bases identical to TRBD2. Germline V lookup: CDR1 LNHDA, CDR2 SQIVND (reference sequence). Trimming cost V 4 bases and J 10 bases; bases outside gene matches: 6. This CDR3 has 13 residues. The CDR3 bases are TGTGCCAGTAGTAGGGGACTAGCCTTCGCGCAGTATTTT. Translating it yields CASSRGLAFAQYF.

The CDR3 DNA reads as TGCGCCAGCAGCTTGGCCACGGGGATCCAAGAGACCCAGTACTTC. Translation gives CASSLATGIQETQYF. V and J are TRBV5-1 and TRBJ2-5; possibly TRBD2 for D (5 bases). Germline loops: CDR1 SGHRS, CDR2 YFSETQ. This CDR3 contains 15 residues. V dropped 0 bases and J dropped 1 base, with 10 bases sitting between them.

The CDR3 spells CASSDALASTSDTQYF. The CDR3 coding sequence is TGTGCCAGCAGTGACGCATTGGCTAGCACATCAGATACGCAGTATTTT. This chain connects TRBV6-1 to TRBJ2-3; tentative D call: TRBD2 (5 bases). Germline V lookup: CDR1 MNHNS, CDR2 SASEGT. This CDR3 region has 16 residues. Deletions cut 3 bases from V and 4 bases from J, with 17 bases between.

This chain links TRBV7-3 with TRBJ2-2; D is uncertain. V dropped 5 bases and J dropped 0 bases, with 4 bases sitting between them. Per germline, CDR1 SGHTA and CDR2 FQGTGA. The CDR3 is made up of 13 amino acids. The CDR3 here is CASSLPNTGELFF. The CDR3 DNA follows: TGTGCCAGCAGCCTCCCGAACACCGGGGAGCTGTTTTTT. Looking up the rest from reference TRBV7-3 and TRBJ2-2 gives the full variable domain: GAGVSQTPSNKVTEKGKYVELRCDPISGHTALYWYRQSLGQGPEFLIYFQGTGAADDSGLPNDRFFAVRPEGSVSTLKIQRTERGDSAVYLCASSLPNTGELFFGEGSRLTVL.

This rearrangement joins TRBV28 to TRBJ2-5; possibly TRBD1 for D (5 bases). The CDR3 loop spans 14 amino acids. The ends were cut back, 8 bases at V and 5 bases at J, with 18 bases in the middle. Looked up from germline, CDR1 is MDHEN and CDR2 is SYDVKM. CDR3 in DNA: TGTGCCAGCCTGGAGACAGTTGGTATCGAGACCCAGTACTTC. It translates to CASLETVGIETQYF.

The chain uses TRBV7-9 and TRBJ2-5; TRBD2 matches at 8 bases. Per germline, CDR1 SEHNR and CDR2 FQNEAQ (reference sequence). This CDR3 region has 14 residues. Unmatched junction bases numbered 5, after V lost 4 bases and J lost 4 bases. The CDR3 loop reads CASSSGTRVETQYF. CDR3 nucleotides: TGTGCCAGCAGCTCCGGGACTAGGGTAGAGACCCAGTACTTC.

V and J are TRBV27 and TRBJ2-3; the D is unclear. The CDR3 has 11 amino acids. Germline V gives CDR1 MNHEY, CDR2 SMNVEV (reference sequence). Deletions cut 10 bases from V and 0 bases from J, with 5 bases between. The CDR3 bases are TGTGCCACCCTGAGCACAGATACGCAGTATTTT. It encodes CATLSTDTQYF.